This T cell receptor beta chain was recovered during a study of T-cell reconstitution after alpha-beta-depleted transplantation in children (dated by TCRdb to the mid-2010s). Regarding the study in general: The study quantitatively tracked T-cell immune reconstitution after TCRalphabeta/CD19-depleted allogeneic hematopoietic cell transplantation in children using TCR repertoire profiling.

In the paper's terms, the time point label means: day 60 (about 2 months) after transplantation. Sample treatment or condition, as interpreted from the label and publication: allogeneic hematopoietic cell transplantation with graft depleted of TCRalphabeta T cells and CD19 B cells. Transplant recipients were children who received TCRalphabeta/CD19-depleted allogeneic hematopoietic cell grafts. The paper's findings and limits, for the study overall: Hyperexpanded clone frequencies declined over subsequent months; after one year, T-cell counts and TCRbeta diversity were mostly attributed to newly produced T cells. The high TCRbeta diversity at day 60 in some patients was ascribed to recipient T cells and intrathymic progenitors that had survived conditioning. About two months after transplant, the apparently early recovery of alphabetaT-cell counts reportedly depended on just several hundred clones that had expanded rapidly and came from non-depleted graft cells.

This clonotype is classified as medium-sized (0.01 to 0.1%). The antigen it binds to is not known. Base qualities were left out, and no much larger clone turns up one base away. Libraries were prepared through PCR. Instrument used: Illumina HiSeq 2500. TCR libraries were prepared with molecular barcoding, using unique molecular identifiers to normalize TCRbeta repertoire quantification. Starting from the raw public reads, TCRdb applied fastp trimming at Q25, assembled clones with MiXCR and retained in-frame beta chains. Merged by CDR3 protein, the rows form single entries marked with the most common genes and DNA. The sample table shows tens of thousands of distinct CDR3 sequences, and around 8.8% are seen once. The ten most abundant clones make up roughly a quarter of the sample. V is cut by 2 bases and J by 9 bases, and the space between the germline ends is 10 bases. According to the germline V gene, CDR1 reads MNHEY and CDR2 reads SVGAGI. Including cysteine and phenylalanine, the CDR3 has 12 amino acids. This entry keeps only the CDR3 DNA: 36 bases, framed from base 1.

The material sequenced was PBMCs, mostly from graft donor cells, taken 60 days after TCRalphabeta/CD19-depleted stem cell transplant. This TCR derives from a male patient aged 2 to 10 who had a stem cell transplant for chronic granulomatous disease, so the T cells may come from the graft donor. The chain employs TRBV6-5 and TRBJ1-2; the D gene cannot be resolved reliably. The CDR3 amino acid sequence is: CASSYVGGSYTF. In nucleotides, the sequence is TGTGCCAGCAGTTACGTGGGAGGGAGCTACACCTTC.